These 15 T cell receptor beta chains came from one sample sequenced in a study of siplizumab effects on memory and regulatory T cells. Repertoires were generated with immunoSEQ multiplex PCR, while TCRdb's copy carries only in-frame clones and drops some. The data hold some 99,000 clones, with about 90% observed a single time. Material: Tregs sorted from blood. The source of these receptors is a human donor in good health.

This clone has just a few counts. CDR3 in amino acids: CAIRGGQGEAFF. For the CDR3, the DNA is TGTGCCATCAGGGGCGGACAGGGCGAAGCTTTCTTT. The chain links TRBV10-3 to TRBJ1-1; 8 nucleotides agree with TRBD1. Per germline, CDR1 ENHRY and CDR2 SYGVKD. The CDR3 extends over 12 amino acids. The J segment lost 8 bases and the V segment lost 6 bases, leaving 5 bases of the junction unmatched.

The rearrangement links TRBV29-1 to TRBJ2-7, with D possibly matching TRBD2 (6 bases). Germline lookup yields CDR1 SQVTM and CDR2 ANQGSEA. V was trimmed by 4 bases and J by 6 bases, leaving 13 bases between them. This CDR3 region has 12 residues. CDR3 protein: CSVVRGFGEQYF. The CDR3 nucleotides read TGCAGCGTTGTTCGGGGGTTCGGCGAGCAGTACTTC.

CDR3 nucleotide sequence: TGTGCCACCAGAGGGACTAGCGCAAACAATGAGCAGTTCTTC. It is translated as CATRGTSANNEQFF. V usage is TRBV15 and J usage is TRBJ2-1; TRBD2 matches at 10 bases. CDR1 is LNHNV, CDR2 YYDKDF, per germline (reference sequence). The CDR3 sequence is 14 residues long. The trim removed 6 bases at V and 5 bases at J, leaving 4 bases unmatched.

This clone has only a few counts. The V call is TRBV5-1, the J call TRBJ2-7, with D possibly matching TRBD2 (6 bases). The CDR3 has 13 amino acids. Germline CDR1 is SGHRS and CDR2 is YFSETQ. V gave up 4 bases and J gave up 2 bases, with 10 bases separating them. The CDR3 coding sequence is TGCGCCAGCAGCCCTAGCGTCGCCTACGAGCAGTACTTC. Its protein is CASSPSVAYEQYF.

The chain is built from TRBV18 and TRBJ1-1; D is ambiguous. The CDR3 spans 15 residues. From germline, CDR1 is KGHSH and CDR2 LQKENI. V gave up 1 base and J gave up 6 bases, with 15 bases separating them. CDR3 bases: TGTGCCAGCTCACCACAAGTCCCACCCGGGGCTGAAGCTTTCTTT. As protein: CASSPQVPPGAEAFF. The whole variable domain, remainder taken from reference TRBV18 and TRBJ1-1, is NAGVMQNPRHLVRRRGQEARLRCSPMKGHSHVYWYRQLPEEGLKFMVYLQKENIIDESGMPKERFSAEFPKEGPSILRIQQVVRGDSAAYFCASSPQVPPGAEAFFGQGTRLTVV.

V gene TRBV27 combines with J gene TRBJ1-5, with a tentative D call TRBD1 (5 bases). V lost 3 bases, J lost 2 bases, and 11 bases lay in between. This CDR3 is 15 amino acids long. Germline CDR1 reads MNHEY; CDR2 reads SMNVEV (reference sequence). The CDR3 region is CASSLGRRGNQPQHF. CDR3 nucleotides: TGTGCCAGCAGTTTGGGGCGTAGGGGCAATCAGCCCCAGCATTTT.

The chain recombines TRBV4-2 with TRBJ1-1; D ambiguous. CDR3 size: 14 residues. Trimming removed 2 bases from V and 2 bases from J, with 9 bases in between. The V gene's germline CDR1 is LGHNA and CDR2 YNFKEQ. As DNA, the CDR3 is TGTGCCAGCAGCCAAAACGGAATAAACACTGAAGCTTTCTTT. The encoded protein is CASSQNGINTEAFF.

The J gene is TRBJ2-7, the V gene TRBV2; 7 nucleotides line up with TRBD1. After removal of 7 bases from V and 2 bases from J, the junction contained 8 bases not matched to a gene. This CDR3 is 14 amino acids long. From germline, CDR1 is SNHLY and CDR2 FYNNEI. The CDR3: CASTEGAGAYEQYF. The CDR3 coding sequence is TGTGCCAGCACCGAGGGGGCAGGTGCCTACGAGCAGTACTTC.

The V gene is TRBV11-2, the J gene TRBJ1-6; D remains ambiguous. V was shortened by 0 bases and J by 7 bases, with 4 bases between the two germline ends. CDR1 and CDR2 from the germline V gene are SGHAT and FQNNGV. CDR3 size: 13 residues. CDR3 in amino acids: CASSLETNSPLHF. Here the CDR3 DNA reads TGTGCCAGCAGCTTAGAAACCAATTCACCCCTCCACTTT.

V and J are TRBV2 and TRBJ1-1; D call uncertain. CDR3 length: 14 residues. Trimming took off 6 bases at V and 1 base at J, with 12 bases between the two ends. Germline loops: CDR1 SNHLY, CDR2 FYNNEI. The CDR3 reads CASSSFAANTEAFF. The CDR3 DNA reads as TGTGCCAGCAGCTCCTTCGCGGCGAACACTGAAGCTTTCTTT.

The genes are TRBV5-1 and TRBJ2-3, with 13 bases matching TRBD2. Trimming at V came to 4 bases and at J to 15 bases, leaving 11 bases not matched to a gene. Germline CDR1 reads SGHRS; CDR2 reads YFSETQ. This CDR3 contains 14 residues. The CDR3 protein is CASSPGTSGIFRYF. The CDR3 bases are TGCGCCAGCAGCCCCGGGACTAGCGGGATCTTTCGCTATTTT.

This chain links TRBV6-5 with TRBJ1-2; 8 nucleotides match TRBD1. With 8 bases clipped from V and 3 bases from J, the junction kept 5 bases outside the gene matches. Germline V gene data show CDR1 as MNHEY and CDR2 as SVGAGI. The CDR3 covers 13 residues. The CDR3 loop reads CASWEQGDYGYTF. The DNA for the CDR3 is TGTGCCAGCTGGGAACAGGGGGACTATGGCTACACCTTC.

The chain links TRBV11-2 to TRBJ2-3, with 9 bases lining up with TRBD2. This CDR3 is 17 amino acids long. The germline V gene encodes CDR1 SGHAT and CDR2 FQNNGV. V was pared by 7 bases and J by 3 bases, with 14 bases of the junction left unmatched. In nucleotides, the CDR3 is TGTGCCAGCAAGTACGGCGGGAGGGGCCTAACAACAGATACGCAGTATTTT. This encodes CASKYGGRGLTTDTQYF. Combining the CDR3 with reference TRBV11-2 and TRBJ2-3 gives the whole variable domain EAGVAQSPRYKIIEKRQSVAFWCNPISGHATLYWYQQILGQGPKLLIQFQNNGVVDDSQLPKDRFSAERLKGVDSTLKIQPAKLEDSAVYLCASKYGGRGLTTDTQYFGPGTRLTVL.

This clone was counted once. This rearrangement joins TRBV7-9 to TRBJ1-3; the match to TRBD1 covers 8 bases. J lost 1 base, V lost 5 bases, and 4 bases had no gene match. The CDR3 runs to 15 residues. CDR1 SEHNR and CDR2 FQNEAQ come from the germline V gene (reference sequence). CDR3 coding DNA: TGTGCCAGCAGCCCCCAGGGGGCTTCTGGAAACACCATATATTTT. It codes for CASSPQGASGNTIYF.

The chain carries TRBV29-1 and TRBJ1-2; D gene uncertain. The germline V gene has CDR1 SQVTM and CDR2 ANQGSEA. The V end lost 4 bases, the J end lost 0 bases, and 12 bases lay between the germline ends. The CDR3 is 14 amino acids. The chain's CDR3 is CSVAGRRSNYGYTF. The DNA of the CDR3 is TGCAGCGTTGCCGGCAGGAGGTCTAACTATGGCTACACCTTC.